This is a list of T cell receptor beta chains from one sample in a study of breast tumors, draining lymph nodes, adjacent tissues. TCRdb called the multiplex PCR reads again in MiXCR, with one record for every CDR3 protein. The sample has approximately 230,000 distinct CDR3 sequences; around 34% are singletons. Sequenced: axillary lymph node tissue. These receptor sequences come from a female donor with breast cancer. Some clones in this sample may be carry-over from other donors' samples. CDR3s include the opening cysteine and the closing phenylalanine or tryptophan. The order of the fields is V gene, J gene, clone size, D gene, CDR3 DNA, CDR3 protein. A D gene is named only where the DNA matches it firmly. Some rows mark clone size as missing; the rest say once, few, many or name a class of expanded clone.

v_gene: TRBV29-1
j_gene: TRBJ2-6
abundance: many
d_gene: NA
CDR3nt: TGCAGCGTTCGAGTGACGGCCAACGTCCTGACTTTC
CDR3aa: CSVRVTANVLTF

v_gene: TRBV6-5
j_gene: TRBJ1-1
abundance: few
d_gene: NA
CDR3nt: TGTGCCAGCAGTTACTCGACAGATCCGAACACTGAAGCTTTCTTT
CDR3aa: CASSYSTDPNTEAFF

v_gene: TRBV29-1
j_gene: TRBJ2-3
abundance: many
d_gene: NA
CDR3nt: TGCAGCGTTGGTAGGAGAGGGACAGATACGCAGTATTTT
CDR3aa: CSVGRRGTDTQYF

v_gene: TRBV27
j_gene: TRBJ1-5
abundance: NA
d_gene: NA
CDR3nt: TGTGCCAGCAGCCCTGGGGGGGGCGTAATTCAGCCCCAGCATTTT
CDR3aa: CASSPGGGVIQPQHF

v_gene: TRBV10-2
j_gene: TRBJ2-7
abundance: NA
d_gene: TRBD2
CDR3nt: TGCGCCAGCAGTGCTAGAGAGGTGGCGCTAGCGGGAGGCTACGAGCAGTACTTC
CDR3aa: CASSAREVALAGGYEQYF

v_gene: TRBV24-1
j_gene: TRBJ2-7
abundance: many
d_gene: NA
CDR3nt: TGTGCCACCAGTGATTCCAGTTGGTCCTACGAGCAGTACTTC
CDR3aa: CATSDSSWSYEQYF

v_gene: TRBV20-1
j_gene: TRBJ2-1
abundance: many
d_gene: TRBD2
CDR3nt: TGCAGTGCTAGTTTAGTGCGGGGGTACAATGAGCAGTTCTTC
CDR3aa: CSASLVRGYNEQFF

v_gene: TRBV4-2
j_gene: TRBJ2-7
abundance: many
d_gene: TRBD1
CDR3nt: TGTGCCAGCAGACTCGAAGGGACAGGGACCTCCTACGAGCAGTACTTC
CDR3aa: CASRLEGTGTSYEQYF

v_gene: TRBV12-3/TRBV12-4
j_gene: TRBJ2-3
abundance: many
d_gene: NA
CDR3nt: TGTGCCAGCAGTTTAAGGTCTCGACCCACAGGGACTGACTCCACAGATACGCAGTATTTT
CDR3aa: CASSLRSRPTGTDSTDTQYF

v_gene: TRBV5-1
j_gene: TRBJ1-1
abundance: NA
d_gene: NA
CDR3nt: TGCGCCAGCAGCTTGGACCGACAGAAGGGTACTGAAGCTTTCTTT
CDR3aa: CASSLDRQKGTEAFF

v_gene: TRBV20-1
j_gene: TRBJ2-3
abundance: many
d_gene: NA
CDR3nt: TGCAGTGCTACATCCGGGCCCGAAGGTCCAGATACGCAGTATTTT
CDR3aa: CSATSGPEGPDTQYF

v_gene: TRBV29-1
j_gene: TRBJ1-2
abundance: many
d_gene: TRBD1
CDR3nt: TGCAGCGTTGAAGGTTCGGGACAGGGAATTAACGGCTACACCTTC
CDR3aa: CSVEGSGQGINGYTF

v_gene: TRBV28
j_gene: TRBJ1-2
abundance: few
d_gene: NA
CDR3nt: TGTGCCAGCAGGGCAACCGGGACCCTCTATGGCTACACCTTC
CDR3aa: CASRATGTLYGYTF

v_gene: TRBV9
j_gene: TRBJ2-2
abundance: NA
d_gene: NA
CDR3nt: TGTGCCAGCAGCCTCGTGGGGGGAGCGGGCGCCGGGGAGCTGTTTTTT
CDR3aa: CASSLVGGAGAGELFF

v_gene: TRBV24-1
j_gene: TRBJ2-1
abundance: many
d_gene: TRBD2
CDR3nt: TGTGCCACCAGTGATTTTACTAGCGGGGGTAATGAGCAGTTCTTC
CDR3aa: CATSDFTSGGNEQFF

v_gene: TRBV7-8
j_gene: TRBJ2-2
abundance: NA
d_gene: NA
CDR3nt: TGTGCCAGCAGCTTAGGGAGGGCGGGGACCGGGGAGCTGTTTTTT
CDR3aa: CASSLGRAGTGELFF

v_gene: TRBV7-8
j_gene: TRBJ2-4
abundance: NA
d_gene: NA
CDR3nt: TGTGCCAGCAGCTTAGCGAGGGGTGAAAACATTCAGTACTTC
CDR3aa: CASSLARGENIQYF

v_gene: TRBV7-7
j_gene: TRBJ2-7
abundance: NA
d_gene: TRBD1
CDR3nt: TGTGCTAGCAGCGTTCAGGGGGCTCCCTACGAGCAGTACTTC
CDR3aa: CASSVQGAPYEQYF

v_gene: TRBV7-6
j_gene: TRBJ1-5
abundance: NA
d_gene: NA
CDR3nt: TGTGCCAGCAGCTTAGCGTCAGGGTTGGGACAGCCCCAGCATTTT
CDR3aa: CASSLASGLGQPQHF

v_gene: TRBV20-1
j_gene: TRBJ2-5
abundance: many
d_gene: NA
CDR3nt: TGCAGTGCTATTCCCGCTGCGAGATCTAACCAAGAGACCCAGTACTTC
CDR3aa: CSAIPAARSNQETQYF

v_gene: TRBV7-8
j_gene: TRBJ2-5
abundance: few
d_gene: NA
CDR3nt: TGTGCCAGCAGCTTATTCGAGGAGACCCAGTACTTC
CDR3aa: CASSLFEETQYF

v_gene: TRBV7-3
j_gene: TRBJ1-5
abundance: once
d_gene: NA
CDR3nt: TGTGCCAGCAGCTTAAAGCCGGGACTAGGCAATCAGCCCCAGCATTTT
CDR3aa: CASSLKPGLGNQPQHF

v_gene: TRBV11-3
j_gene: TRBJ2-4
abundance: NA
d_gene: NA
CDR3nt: TGTGCCGGCAGCTTTGGAGGGGCGAGCATTCAGTACTTC
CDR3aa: CAGSFGGASIQYF

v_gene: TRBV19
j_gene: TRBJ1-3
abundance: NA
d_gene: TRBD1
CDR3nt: TGTGCCAGTAGCCGGGGGACAGTTCTCGGAAACACCATATATTTT
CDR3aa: CASSRGTVLGNTIYF

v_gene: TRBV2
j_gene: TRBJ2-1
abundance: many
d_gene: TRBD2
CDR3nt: TGTGCCAGCAGCCCCTTGCGAGCGGGGGGGCACAATGAGCAGTTCTTC
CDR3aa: CASSPLRAGGHNEQFF

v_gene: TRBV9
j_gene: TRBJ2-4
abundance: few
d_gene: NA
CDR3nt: TGTGCCAGCAGCGTAGGGGGGACATCACGCCCTCAGTACTTC
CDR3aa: CASSVGGTSRPQYF

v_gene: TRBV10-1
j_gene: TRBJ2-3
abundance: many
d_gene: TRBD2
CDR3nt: TGCGCCAGCAGTGAGCGACTAGCGGGAGGGGATACGCAGTATTTT
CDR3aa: CASSERLAGGDTQYF

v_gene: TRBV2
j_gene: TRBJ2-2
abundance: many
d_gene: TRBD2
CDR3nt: TGTGCCAGCAGTGCAGGTAGCGGGATCCCCCCGGACACCGGGGAGCTGTTTTTT
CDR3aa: CASSAGSGIPPDTGELFF

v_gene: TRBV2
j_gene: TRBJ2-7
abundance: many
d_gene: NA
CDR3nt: TGTGCCAGCAGTGAATGGTACGAGCAGTACTTC
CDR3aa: CASSEWYEQYF

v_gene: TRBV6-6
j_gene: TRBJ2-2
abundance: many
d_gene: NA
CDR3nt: TGTGCCAGCAAGGACACCGGGGAGCTGTTTTTT
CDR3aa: CASKDTGELFF

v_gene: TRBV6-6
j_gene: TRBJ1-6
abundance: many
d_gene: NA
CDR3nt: TGTGCCAGCAGTACAGACGGGGGGACGGGTAGGCCCCTCCACTTT
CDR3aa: CASSTDGGTGRPLHF

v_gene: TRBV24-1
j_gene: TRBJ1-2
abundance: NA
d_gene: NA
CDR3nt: TGTGCCACCAGCCCCTCCCGACAGCCCTATGGCTACACCTTC
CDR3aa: CATSPSRQPYGYTF

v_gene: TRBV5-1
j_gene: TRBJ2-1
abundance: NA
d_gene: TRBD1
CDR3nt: TGCGCCAGCAGCTCCGGACAGGGAATGGATGAGCAGTTCTTC
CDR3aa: CASSSGQGMDEQFF

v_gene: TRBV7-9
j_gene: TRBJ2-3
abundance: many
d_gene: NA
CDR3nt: TGTGCCAGCAGCTTAGGGGGGACCGGGGGAGATACGCAGTATTTT
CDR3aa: CASSLGGTGGDTQYF

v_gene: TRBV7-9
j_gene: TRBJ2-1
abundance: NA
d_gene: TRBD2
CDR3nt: TGTGCCAGCAGTTCGACTAGCGGGAGGGCCGGGACCAATGAGCAGTTCTTC
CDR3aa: CASSSTSGRAGTNEQFF

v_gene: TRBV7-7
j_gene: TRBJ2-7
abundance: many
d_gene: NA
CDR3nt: TGTGCTAGCAGCTCCCCCGGACAGGGGTCGACTAGCGCACACCGCGAGCAGTACTTC
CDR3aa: CASSSPGQGSTSAHREQYF

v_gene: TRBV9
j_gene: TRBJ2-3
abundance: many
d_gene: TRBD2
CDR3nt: TGTGCCAGCAGCGAGGGACTAGCGGGAGTGAATACGCAGTATTTT
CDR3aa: CASSEGLAGVNTQYF

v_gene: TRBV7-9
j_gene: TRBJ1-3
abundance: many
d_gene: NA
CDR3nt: TGTGCCAGCAGCTTGGTCGGGTTTTATGGAAACACCATATATTTT
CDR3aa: CASSLVGFYGNTIYF

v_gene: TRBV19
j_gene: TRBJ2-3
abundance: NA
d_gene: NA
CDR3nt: TGTGCCAGCAGTTTGCGTCGCCCGGAGGGAACAGATACGCAGTATTTT
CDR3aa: CASSLRRPEGTDTQYF

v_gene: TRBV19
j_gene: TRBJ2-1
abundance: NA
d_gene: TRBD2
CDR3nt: TGTGCCAGTAGTGCAAATCTAGCGGGGGGGCCGAGTGAGCAGTTCTTC
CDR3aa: CASSANLAGGPSEQFF

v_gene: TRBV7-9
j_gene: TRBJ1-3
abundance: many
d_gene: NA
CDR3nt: TGTGCCAGCAGCCGCGGGGTTGGAAACACCATATATTTT
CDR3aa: CASSRGVGNTIYF

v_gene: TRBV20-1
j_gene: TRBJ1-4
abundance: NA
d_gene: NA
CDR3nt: TGCAGTGCTAGAGTCCTAGGGACTAATGAAAAACTGTTTTTT
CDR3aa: CSARVLGTNEKLFF

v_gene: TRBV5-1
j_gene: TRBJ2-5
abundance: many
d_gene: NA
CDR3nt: TGCGCCAGCAGCAGAATAGCAACCCAAGACACCCAGTACTTC
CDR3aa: CASSRIATQDTQYF

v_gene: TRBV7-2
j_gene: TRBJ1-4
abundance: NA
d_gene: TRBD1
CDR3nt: TGTGCCAGCAGCCGGGGACAGGGAACAACTAATGAAAAACTGTTTTTT
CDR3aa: CASSRGQGTTNEKLFF

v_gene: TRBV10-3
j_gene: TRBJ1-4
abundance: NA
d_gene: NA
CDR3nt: TGTGCCAGCACGTCACAGGGTGAAAAACTGTTTTTT
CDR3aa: CASTSQGEKLFF

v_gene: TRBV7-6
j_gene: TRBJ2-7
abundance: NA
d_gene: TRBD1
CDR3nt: TGTGCCAGCAGCTTAGTACCGGGACAGGGTCACGAGCAGTACTTC
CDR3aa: CASSLVPGQGHEQYF

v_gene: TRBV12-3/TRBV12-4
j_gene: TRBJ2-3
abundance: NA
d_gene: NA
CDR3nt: TGTGCCAGCAGTTTCCGGGGGGCCGGAGATACGCAGTATTTT
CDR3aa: CASSFRGAGDTQYF

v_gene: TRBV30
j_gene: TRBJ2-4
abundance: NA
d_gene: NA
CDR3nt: TGTGCCTGGAGGGGTCTGGACGGAGCCAAAAACATTCAGTACTTC
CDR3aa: CAWRGLDGAKNIQYF

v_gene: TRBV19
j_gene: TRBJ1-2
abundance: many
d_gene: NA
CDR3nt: TGTGCCAGTAGTATCGACATCGGAGCTAACTATGGCTACACCTTC
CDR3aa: CASSIDIGANYGYTF

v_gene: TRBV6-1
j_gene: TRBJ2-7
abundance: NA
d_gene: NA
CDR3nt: TGCGCCAGCAGTGAGAAGGGACACGGTTACGAGCAGTACTTC
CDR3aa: CASSEKGHGYEQYF

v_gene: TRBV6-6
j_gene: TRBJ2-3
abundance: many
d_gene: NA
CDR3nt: TGTGCCAGCAGGAAATTCGGTACAGATACGCAGTATTTT
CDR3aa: CASRKFGTDTQYF

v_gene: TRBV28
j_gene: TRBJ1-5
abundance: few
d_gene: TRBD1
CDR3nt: TGTGCCAGCAGTTACCGAATCAGGGGGAATCAGCCCCAGCATTTT
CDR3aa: CASSYRIRGNQPQHF

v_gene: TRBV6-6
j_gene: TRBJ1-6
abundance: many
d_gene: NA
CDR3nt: TGTGCCAGCAGTTTATCGGATTCACCCCTCCACTTT
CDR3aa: CASSLSDSPLHF

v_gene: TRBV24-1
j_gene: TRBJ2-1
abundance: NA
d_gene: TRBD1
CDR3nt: TGTGCCCCCGGGACAGGGGCGTCCTACAATGAGCAGTTCTTC
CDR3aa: CAPGTGASYNEQFF

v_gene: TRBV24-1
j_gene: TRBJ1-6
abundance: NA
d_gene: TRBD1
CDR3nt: TGTGCCGCCGTCCGGGGACAGGGTAGCTATAATTCACCCCTCCACTTT
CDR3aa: CAAVRGQGSYNSPLHF

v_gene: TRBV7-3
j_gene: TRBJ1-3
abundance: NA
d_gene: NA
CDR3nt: TGTGCCAGCAGCCTCACGACAGGCTATGGCTACACCATATATTTT
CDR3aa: CASSLTTGYGYTIYF